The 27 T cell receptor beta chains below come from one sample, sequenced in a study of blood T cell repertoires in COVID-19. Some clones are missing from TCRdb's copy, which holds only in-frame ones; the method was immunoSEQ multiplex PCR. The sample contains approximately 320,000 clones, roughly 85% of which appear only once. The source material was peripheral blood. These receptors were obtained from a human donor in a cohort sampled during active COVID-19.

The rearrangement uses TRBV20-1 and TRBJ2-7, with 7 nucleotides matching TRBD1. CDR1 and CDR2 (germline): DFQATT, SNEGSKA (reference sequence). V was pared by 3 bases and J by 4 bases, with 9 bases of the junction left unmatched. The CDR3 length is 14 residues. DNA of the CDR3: TGCAGTGCTAGTGAAGGGGAACAGGGGTACGAGCAGTACTTC. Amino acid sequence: CSASEGEQGYEQYF.

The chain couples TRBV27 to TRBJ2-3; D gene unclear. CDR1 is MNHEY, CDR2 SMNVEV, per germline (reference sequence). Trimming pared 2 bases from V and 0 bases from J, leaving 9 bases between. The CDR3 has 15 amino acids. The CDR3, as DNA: TGTGCCAGCAGTTTAAGACACCGAAGCACAGATACGCAGTATTTT. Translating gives CASSLRHRSTDTQYF.

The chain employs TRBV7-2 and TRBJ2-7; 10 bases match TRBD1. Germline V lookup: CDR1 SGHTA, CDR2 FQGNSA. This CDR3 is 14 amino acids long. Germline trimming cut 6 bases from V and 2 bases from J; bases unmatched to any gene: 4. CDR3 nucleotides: TGTGCCAGCAGGTCCGGGACAGGGGCCTACGAGCAGTACTTC. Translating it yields CASRSGTGAYEQYF.

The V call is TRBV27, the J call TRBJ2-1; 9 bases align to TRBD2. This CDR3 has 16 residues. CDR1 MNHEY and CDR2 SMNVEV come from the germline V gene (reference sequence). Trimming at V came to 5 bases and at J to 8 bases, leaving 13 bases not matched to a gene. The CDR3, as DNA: TGTGCCAGCAGTCGCGAATTTGGGACTAGCTTCGATGAGCAGTTCTTC. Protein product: CASSREFGTSFDEQFF.

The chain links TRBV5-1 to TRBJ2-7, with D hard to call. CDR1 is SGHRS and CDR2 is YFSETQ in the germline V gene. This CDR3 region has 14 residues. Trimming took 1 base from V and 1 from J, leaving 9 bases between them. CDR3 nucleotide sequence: TGCGCCAGCAGCTTGACAGAGAGATCCTACGAGCAGTACTTC. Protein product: CASSLTERSYEQYF.

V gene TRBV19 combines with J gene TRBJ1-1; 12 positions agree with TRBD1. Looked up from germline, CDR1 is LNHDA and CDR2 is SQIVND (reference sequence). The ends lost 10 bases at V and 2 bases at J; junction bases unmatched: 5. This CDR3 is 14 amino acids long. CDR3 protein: CAIGTGGFNTEAFF. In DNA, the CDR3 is TGTGCCATCGGGACAGGGGGCTTTAACACTGAAGCTTTCTTT.

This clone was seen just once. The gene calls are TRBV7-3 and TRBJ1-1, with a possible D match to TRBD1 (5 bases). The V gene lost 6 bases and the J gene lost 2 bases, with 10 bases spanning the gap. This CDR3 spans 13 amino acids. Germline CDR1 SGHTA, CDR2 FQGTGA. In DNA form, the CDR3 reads TGTGCCAGCAGGCTACAGGTTAACACTGAAGCTTTCTTT. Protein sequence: CASRLQVNTEAFF.

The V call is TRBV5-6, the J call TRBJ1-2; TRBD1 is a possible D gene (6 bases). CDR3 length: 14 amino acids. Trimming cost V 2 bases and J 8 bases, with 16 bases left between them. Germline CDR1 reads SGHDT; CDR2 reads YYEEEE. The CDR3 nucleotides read TGTGCCAGCAGCTTCAGCGACAGGTGGGGGGGCTACACCTTC. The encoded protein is CASSFSDRWGGYTF.

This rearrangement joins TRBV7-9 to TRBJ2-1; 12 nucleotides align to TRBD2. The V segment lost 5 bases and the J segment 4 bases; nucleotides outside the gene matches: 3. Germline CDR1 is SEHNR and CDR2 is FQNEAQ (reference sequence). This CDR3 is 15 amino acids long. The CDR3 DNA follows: TGTGCCAGCAGCAGGACTAGCGGGGTTTACAATGAGCAGTTCTTC. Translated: CASSRTSGVYNEQFF.

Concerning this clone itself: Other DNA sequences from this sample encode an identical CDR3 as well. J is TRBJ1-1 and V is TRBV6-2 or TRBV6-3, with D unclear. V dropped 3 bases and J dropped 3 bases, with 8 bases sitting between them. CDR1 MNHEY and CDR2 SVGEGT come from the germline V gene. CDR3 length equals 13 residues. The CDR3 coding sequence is TGTGCCAGCAGTTATTTAGAGGACACTGAAGCTTTCTTT. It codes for CASSYLEDTEAFF.

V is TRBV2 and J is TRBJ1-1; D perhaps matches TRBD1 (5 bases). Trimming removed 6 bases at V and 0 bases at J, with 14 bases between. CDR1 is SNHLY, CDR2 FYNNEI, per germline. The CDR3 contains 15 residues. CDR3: CASRPLGLLNTEAFF. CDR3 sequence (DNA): TGTGCCAGCAGGCCCTTGGGACTCTTGAACACTGAAGCTTTCTTT.

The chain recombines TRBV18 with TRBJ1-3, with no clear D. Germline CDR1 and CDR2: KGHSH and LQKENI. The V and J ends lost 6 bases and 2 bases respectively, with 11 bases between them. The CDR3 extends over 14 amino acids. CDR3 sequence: CASSPVPTGNTIYF. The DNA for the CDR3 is TGTGCCAGCTCGCCGGTTCCCACTGGAAACACCATATATTTT.

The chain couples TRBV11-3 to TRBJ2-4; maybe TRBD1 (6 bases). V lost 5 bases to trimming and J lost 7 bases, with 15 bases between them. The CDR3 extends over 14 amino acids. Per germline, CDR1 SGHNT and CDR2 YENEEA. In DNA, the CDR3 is TGTGCCAGCAGCAAAGGGGGATTAGGGAACATTCAGTACTTC. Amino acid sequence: CASSKGGLGNIQYF.

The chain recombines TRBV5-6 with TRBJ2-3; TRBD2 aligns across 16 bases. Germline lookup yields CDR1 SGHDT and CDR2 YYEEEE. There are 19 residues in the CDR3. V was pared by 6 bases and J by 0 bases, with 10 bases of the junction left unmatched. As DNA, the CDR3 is TGTGCCAGCACCCTGGCGGGACTAGCGGGGGGGACTAGCACAGATACGCAGTATTTT. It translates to CASTLAGLAGGTSTDTQYF.

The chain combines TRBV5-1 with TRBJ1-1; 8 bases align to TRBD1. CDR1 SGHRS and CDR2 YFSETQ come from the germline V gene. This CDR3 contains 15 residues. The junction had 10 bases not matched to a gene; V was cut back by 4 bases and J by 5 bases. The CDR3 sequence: CASSEGQGLGTEAFF. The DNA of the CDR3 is TGCGCCAGCAGCGAAGGACAGGGATTGGGGACTGAAGCTTTCTTT.

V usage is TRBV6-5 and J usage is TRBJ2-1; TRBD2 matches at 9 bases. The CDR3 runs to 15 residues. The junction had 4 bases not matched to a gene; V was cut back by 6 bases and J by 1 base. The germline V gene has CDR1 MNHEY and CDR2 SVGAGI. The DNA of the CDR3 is TGTGCCAGCAGCTCAGCGGGGGGTTCCTACAATGAGCAGTTCTTC. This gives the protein CASSSAGGSYNEQFF.

CDR3 bases: TGCGCCAGCAGTTCGGGACTAGCGGCGCTCACAGATACGCAGTATTTT. This translates into CASSSGLAALTDTQYF. The genes are TRBV10-2 and TRBJ2-3; TRBD2 aligns across 11 bases. Germline values: CDR1 WSHSY, CDR2 SAAADI. This CDR3 comprises 16 residues. The J segment lost 2 bases and the V segment lost 5 bases, leaving 6 bases of the junction unmatched.

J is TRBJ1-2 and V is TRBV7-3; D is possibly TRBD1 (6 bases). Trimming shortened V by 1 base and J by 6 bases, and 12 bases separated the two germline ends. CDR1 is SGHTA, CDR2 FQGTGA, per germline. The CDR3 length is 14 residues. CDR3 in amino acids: CASSLNADRHGYTF. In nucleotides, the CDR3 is TGTGCCAGCAGCTTAAATGCGGACAGACATGGCTACACCTTC.

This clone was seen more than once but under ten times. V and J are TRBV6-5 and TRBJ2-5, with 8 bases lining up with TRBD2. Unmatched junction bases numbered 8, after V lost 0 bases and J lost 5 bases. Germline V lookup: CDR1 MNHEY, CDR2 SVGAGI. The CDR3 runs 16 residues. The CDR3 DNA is TGTGCCAGCAGTTACTCTCCGGGGGGGCCGAGGGAGACCCAGTACTTC. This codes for CASSYSPGGPRETQYF.

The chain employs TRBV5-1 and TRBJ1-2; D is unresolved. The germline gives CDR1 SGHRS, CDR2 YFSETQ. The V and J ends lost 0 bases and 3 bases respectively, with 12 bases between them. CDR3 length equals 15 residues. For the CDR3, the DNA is TGCGCCAGCAGCTTGGGTGGAGGAACGCACTATGGCTACACCTTC. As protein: CASSLGGGTHYGYTF.

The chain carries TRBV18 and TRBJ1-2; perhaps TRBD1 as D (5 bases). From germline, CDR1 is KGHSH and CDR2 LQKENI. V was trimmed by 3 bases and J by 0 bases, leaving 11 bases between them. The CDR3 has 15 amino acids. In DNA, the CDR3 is TGTGCCAGCTCACCCACAGGCCATCCTAACTATGGCTACACCTTC. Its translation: CASSPTGHPNYGYTF.

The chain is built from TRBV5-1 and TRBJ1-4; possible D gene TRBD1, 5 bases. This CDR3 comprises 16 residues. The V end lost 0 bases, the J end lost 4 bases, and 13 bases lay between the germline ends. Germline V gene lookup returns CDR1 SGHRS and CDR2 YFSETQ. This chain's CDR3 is CASSLGTTAINEKLFF. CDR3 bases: TGCGCCAGCAGCTTGGGAACGACAGCAATTAATGAAAAACTGTTTTTT.

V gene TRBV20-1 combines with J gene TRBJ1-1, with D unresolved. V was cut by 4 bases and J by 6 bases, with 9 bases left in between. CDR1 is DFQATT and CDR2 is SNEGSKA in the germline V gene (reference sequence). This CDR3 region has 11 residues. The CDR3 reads CSAKFGPEAFF. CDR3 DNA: TGCAGTGCTAAATTCGGTCCTGAAGCTTTCTTT.

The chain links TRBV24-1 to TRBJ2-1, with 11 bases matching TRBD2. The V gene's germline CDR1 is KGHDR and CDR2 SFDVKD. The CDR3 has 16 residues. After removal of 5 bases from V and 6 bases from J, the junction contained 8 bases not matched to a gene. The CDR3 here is CATSATGTSGFNEQFF. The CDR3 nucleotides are TGTGCCACCAGTGCTACCGGGACTAGCGGTTTCAATGAGCAGTTCTTC.

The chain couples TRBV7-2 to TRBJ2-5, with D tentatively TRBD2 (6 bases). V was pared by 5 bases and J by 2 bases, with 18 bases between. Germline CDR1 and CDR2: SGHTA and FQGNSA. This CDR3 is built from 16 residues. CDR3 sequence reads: CASSRFQAGLQETQYF. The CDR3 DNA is TGTGCCAGCAGCCGCTTCCAAGCGGGTTTACAAGAGACCCAGTACTTC.

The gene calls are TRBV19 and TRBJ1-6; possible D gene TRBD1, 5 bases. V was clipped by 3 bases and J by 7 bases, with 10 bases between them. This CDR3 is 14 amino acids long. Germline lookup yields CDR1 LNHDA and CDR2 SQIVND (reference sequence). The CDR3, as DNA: TGTGCCAGTAGTATGGGGGGGGAGAATTCACCCCTCCACTTT. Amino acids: CASSMGGENSPLHF.

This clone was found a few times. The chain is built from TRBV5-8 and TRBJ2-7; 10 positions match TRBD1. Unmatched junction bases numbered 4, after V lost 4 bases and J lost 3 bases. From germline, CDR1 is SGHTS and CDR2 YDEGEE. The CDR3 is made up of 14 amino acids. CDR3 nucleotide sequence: TGTGCCAGCAGCCCACGGACAGGGGGCTACGAGCAGTACTTC. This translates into CASSPRTGGYEQYF.